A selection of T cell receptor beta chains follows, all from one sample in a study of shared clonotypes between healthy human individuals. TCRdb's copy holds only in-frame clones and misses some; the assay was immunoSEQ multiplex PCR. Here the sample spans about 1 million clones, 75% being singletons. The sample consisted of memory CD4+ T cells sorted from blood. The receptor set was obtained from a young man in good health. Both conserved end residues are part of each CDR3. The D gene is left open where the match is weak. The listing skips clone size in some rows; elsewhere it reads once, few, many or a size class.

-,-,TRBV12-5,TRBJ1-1,TGTGCTAGTGGTTTGTCCAGGGCTTCTAGAGTGAACACTGAAGCTTTCTTT,CASGLSRASRVNTEAFF
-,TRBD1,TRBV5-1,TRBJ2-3,TGCGCCAGCAGCTTGGCCGGGACAGCCACAGATACGCAGTATTTT,CASSLAGTATDTQYF
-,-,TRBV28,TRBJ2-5,TGTGCCAGCAGTTTAGGTGGACCTATCGGGGGGACCCAGTACTTC,CASSLGGPIGGTQYF
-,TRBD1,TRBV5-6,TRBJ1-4,TGTGCCAGCAGCGTGGGGACAGGGACCATTAATGAAAAACTGTTTTTT,CASSVGTGTINEKLFF
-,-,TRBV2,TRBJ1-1,TGTGCCAGCAGAGAGCTGATGAACACTGAAGCTTTCTTT,CASRELMNTEAFF
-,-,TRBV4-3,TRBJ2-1,TGCGCCAGCAGCCAAGTATCTGGGCCAGGGGTTAATGAGCAGTTCTTC,CASSQVSGPGVNEQFF
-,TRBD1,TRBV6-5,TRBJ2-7,TGTGCCAGCAGGCCTCCGGGACAGGGGCTCTCCGAGCAGTACTTC,CASRPPGQGLSEQYF
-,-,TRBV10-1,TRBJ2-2,TGCGCCAGCAGTGACAGGGAGGCCGGGGAGCTGTTTTTT,CASSDREAGELFF
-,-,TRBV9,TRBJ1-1,TGTGCCAGCAGCGTAGGTACGGAAAGCACTGAAGCTTTCTTT,CASSVGTESTEAFF
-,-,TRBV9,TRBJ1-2,TGTGCCAGCAGCGTAGGGGGCGCCATCTATGGCTACACCTTC,CASSVGGAIYGYTF
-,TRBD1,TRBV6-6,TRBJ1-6,TGTGCCAGCAGTTGGGGACAGGGTCGTGCACCCCTCCACTTT,CASSWGQGRAPLHF
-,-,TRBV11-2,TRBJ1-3,TGTGCCAGCAGCACCCAGGGTTCTGGAAACACCATATATTTT,CASSTQGSGNTIYF
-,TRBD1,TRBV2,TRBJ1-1,TGTGCCAGCGGCCAGGGGGTTAACACTGAAGCTTTCTTT,CASGQGVNTEAFF
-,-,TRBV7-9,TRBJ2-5,TGTGCCAGCAGCCGGGGGGACAGGTCGGGAGAGACCCAGTACTTC,CASSRGDRSGETQYF
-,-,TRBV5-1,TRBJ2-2,TGCGCCAGCATTTCCCGACCCGACACTATGAACACCGGGGAGCTGTTTTTT,CASISRPDTMNTGELFF
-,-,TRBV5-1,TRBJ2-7,TGCGCCAGCAGCTTGTTGGACCCATCCGGGGAGCAGTACTTC,CASSLLDPSGEQYF
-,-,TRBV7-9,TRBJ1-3,TGTGCCAGCAGCTCCGAGGGCCTCTCTGGAAACACCATATATTTT,CASSSEGLSGNTIYF
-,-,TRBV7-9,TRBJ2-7,TGTGCCAGCAGCTTAGTGGACGGCTACGAGCAGTACTTC,CASSLVDGYEQYF
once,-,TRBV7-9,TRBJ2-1,TGTGCCAGCAGCACAACAACTAGAACGCCTTTTGTCTACAATGAGCAGTTCTTC,CASSTTTRTPFVYNEQFF
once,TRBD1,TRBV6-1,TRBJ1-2,TGTGCCAGCGGGACAGGGGGGTACTATGGCTACACCTTC,CASGTGGYYGYTF
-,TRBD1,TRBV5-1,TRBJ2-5,TGCGCCAGCGGCAAAGGGGGCGAACTGGAGACCCAGTACTTC,CASGKGGELETQYF
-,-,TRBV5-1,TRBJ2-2,TGCGCCAGCAGCAGGACAGTTGCCGGGGAGCTGTTTTTT,CASSRTVAGELFF
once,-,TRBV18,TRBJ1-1,TGTGCCAGCTCACCACCGAGACAGATGAACACTGAAGCTTTCTTT,CASSPPRQMNTEAFF
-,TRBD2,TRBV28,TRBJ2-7,TGTGCCAGCAGTTTAGGGAGGGGCTACGAGCAGTACTTC,CASSLGRGYEQYF
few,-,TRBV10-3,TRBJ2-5,TGTGCCATCAGTGACTTATCGGAGACCCAGTACTTC,CAISDLSETQYF
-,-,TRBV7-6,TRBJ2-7,TGTGCCAGCAGCTGGTCAGGGCAGGGTGAGCAGTACTTC,CASSWSGQGEQYF
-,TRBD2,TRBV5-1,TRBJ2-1,TGCGCCAGCAGCTTGGCTGCGGGGGGCCTCTACAATGAGCAGTTCTTC,CASSLAAGGLYNEQFF
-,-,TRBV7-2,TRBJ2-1,TGTGCCAGCAGCTTAAACGGACAGACCTACAATGAGCAGTTCTTC,CASSLNGQTYNEQFF
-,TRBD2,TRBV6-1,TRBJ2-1,TGTGCCAGCTCCTATTTAGCGGGAGGGTCGAATGAGCAGTTCTTC,CASSYLAGGSNEQFF
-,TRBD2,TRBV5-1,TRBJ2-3,TGCGCCAGCAGCTTGGCCTTTAGCGGGGGCACAGATACGCAGTATTTT,CASSLAFSGGTDTQYF
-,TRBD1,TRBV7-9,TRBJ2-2,TGTGCCAGCAGCCAAGACAGGGCGACCGGGGAGCTGTTTTTT,CASSQDRATGELFF
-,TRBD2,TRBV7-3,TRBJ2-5,TGTGCCAGCAGCTTAGGACTAGCAGAGACCCAGTACTTC,CASSLGLAETQYF
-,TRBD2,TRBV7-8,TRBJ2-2,TGTGCCAGCAGCTGGGGACTAGCGGGAGTGGTAGCCGGGGAGCTGTTTTTT,CASSWGLAGVVAGELFF
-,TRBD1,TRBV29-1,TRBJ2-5,TGCAGCGTTGAAAGAGGGACAGGGGGCGGAGAGACCCAGTACTTC,CSVERGTGGGETQYF
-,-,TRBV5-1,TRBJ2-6,TGCGCCAGCAGGTTGGAGGGCTCTGGGGCCAACGTCCTGACTTTC,CASRLEGSGANVLTF
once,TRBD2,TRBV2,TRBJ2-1,TGTGCCAGCATTTCGACTAGCGGGAGTAGCGATGAGCAGTTCTTC,CASISTSGSSDEQFF
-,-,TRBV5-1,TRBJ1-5,TGCGCCAGCAGCTTGGAGGGCGCCGATAGCAATCAGCCCCAGCATTTT,CASSLEGADSNQPQHF
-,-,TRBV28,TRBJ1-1,TGTGCCAGCAGTTTTTACGGCTCGAAAGCTTTCTTT,CASSFYGSKAFF
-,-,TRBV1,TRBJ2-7,TGCACCAGCAGCCAAGAAGAGGCCCGTTGGGACTACGAGCAGTACTTC,CTSSQEEARWDYEQYF
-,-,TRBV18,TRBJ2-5,TGTGCCAGCTCGATACAAGAGGGGACCCAGTACTTC,CASSIQEGTQYF
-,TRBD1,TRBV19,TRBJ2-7,TGTGCCAGTAGTAGGTCCGGGACAGGGGCCTACGAGCAGTACTTC,CASSRSGTGAYEQYF
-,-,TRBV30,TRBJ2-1,TGTGCCTGGGGGGGTATAAGGTCCTACAATGAGCAGTTCTTC,CAWGGIRSYNEQFF
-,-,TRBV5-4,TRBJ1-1,TGTGCCAGCAGCTTGGAGGAGAACACTGAAGCTTTCTTT,CASSLEENTEAFF
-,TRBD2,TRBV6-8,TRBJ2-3,TGTGCCAGCAGTTACCCTACTAGCGGGGGCACAGATACGCAGTATTTT,CASSYPTSGGTDTQYF
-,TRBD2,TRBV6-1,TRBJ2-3,TGTGCCAGCAGTGTTCGGGGACTAGTGGTAGATACGCAGTATTTT,CASSVRGLVVDTQYF
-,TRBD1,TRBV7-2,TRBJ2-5,TGTGCCAGCAGCCCCACGGGGACAGGGGGCCAAGTGACCCAGTACTTC,CASSPTGTGGQVTQYF
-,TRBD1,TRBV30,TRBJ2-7,TGTGCCTGGAGTGTACCCCGACAGGGAGTCCCTTTTTACGAGCAGTACTTC,CAWSVPRQGVPFYEQYF
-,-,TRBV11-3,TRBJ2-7,TGTGCCAGCAGCCAGGACAGCGACGAGCAGTACTTC,CASSQDSDEQYF
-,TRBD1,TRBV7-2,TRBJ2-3,TGTGCCAGCAGCCACGGGACAGGGGGGATTCGGGCAGATACGCAGTATTTT,CASSHGTGGIRADTQYF
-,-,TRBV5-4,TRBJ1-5,TGTGCCAGCAGCCGAGAGGACGGGGATCAGCCCCAGCATTTT,CASSREDGDQPQHF
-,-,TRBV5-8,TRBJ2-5,TGTGCCAGCAGCTTGGGACAGCTACTAACCCAGTACTTC,CASSLGQLLTQYF
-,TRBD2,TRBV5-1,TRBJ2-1,TGCGCCAGCAGCCCCGGGGGGGGCCACAATGAGCAGTTCTTC,CASSPGGGHNEQFF
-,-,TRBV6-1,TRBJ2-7,TGTGCCAGCGGACAAGTCCACGAGCAGTACTTC,CASGQVHEQYF
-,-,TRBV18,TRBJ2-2,TGTGCCAGCTCACTCCGACAGAATTCGAACACCGGGGAGCTGTTTTTT,CASSLRQNSNTGELFF
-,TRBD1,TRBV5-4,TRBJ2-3,TGTGCCAGCAGCTTGTCGGGACAGGGATCAGATACGCAGTATTTT,CASSLSGQGSDTQYF
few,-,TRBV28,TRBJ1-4,TGTGCCAGCAGTACCGTCCAGGAAAAACTGTTTTTT,CASSTVQEKLFF
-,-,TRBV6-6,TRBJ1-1,TGTGCCAGCAGTGCTAGTTTGAACACTGAAGCTTTCTTT,CASSASLNTEAFF
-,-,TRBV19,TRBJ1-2,TGTGCCAGCTCGACCGAACTTCCCAACTATGGCTACACCTTC,CASSTELPNYGYTF
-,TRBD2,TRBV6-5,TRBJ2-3,TGTGCCAGCAGTTATAAGCGGGGTGGCACAGATACGCAGTATTTT,CASSYKRGGTDTQYF
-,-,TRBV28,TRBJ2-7,TGTGCCAGCAGTTTCGCGAGCTCCGCTTACGAGCAGTACTTC,CASSFASSAYEQYF